This T cell receptor (beta chain) originates from a study of Ad26.COV2.S vaccination and SARS-CoV-2 variants. Notes on this clone: Additional DNA sequences in this sample encode the identical CDR3.

Assay used: immunoSEQ multiplex PCR; TCRdb lists only in-frame clones, some missing. The sample holds over 350,000 clones, around nine tenths seen once. Treatment here: 15 to 20 received Ad26.COV2.S at low or high dose, single or two shots; about 5 received placebo; per-sample allocation not given. Collection of samples fell on day 63 after the first vaccine or placebo injection. This receptor was identified in a person aged 18 to 59 who received the Ad26.COV2.S COVID-19 vaccine or a placebo. The specimen was peripheral blood, collected in a trial of Ad26.COV2.S vaccine versus placebo.

CDR3 region: CASSLGTGGAYEQYF. CDR3 in DNA: TGCGCCAGCAGCCTCGGGACAGGGGGAGCCTACGAGCAGTACTTC. V gene TRBV5-1 combines with J gene TRBJ2-7; 11 bases align to TRBD1. V shed 4 bases, J shed 2 bases, and the junction held 5 bases outside the gene matches. CDR3 length equals 15 residues. Germline V lookup: CDR1 SGHRS, CDR2 YFSETQ.